The entry below gives a single T cell receptor beta chain sequence along with its context. Treatment of the sample: oral pan-JAK inhibitor, 5-10 mg twice daily. Alopecia areata patients provided lesional scalp punch biopsies and peripheral blood. The CDR3 contains 14 residues. V shed 8 bases and J shed 3 bases, with 13 bases lying between them. Per the germline V gene, CDR1 is MGHDK and CDR2 is SYGVNS. This sample was taken from a study of CD8+ T cells in alopecia areata. It was cDNA, reverse transcribed from extracted RNA, that served as the sequencing template. Sequencing was performed with immunoSEQ multiplex PCR; in TCRdb, only in-frame clones are kept and a portion is missing. Of hundreds of thousands of clones detected, approximately 70% appear once; the ten largest clones hold 0.95% to 1.5%.

The J gene is TRBJ2-2, the V gene TRBV25-1; D gene ambiguous. The source is a human donor with alopecia areata. The starting material was CD4+ T cells sorted from blood, obtained around week 44, from a patient treated with tofacitinib. CDR3: CASGAPGYTGELFF. As DNA, the CDR3 is TGTGCCAGCGGTGCACCCGGGTACACCGGGGAGCTGTTTTTT.